This T cell receptor beta chain was sequenced for a study of spatial heterogeneity in lung cancer (dated by TCRdb to between 2018 and 2020). Regarding the complete study: Beta-chain transcripts were consistently detected in greater numbers than alpha-chain transcripts, which likely reflected higher beta-chain transcript abundance. In the raw uncorrected reads, each unique combination of TCR and UMI appeared more than ten times on average. TCR alpha and beta repertoires were quantitatively compared across multiple tumor regions, matched nontumor lung and blood in non-small cell lung cancer. The study linked features of the TCR repertoire to counts of nonsynonymous mutations, which were determined by whole-exome sequencing of tumor tissue. At surgery, about 210 tumor regions, 64 matched nontumor lung samples and more than 55 PBMC samples were TCR-sequenced for both alpha and beta chains.

Results the study describes overall, beyond this receptor: Confirming at a functional level the hypothesis that regional TCRs recognize regional mutations was considered to require additional single-cell paired TCR alpha and beta sequencing. Ubiquitous expanded tumor TCRs were detected in blood more often at tumor resection than at routine follow-up.

This clonotype came up many times. Its target antigen remains unknown. Base quality data are lacking; no much larger clone is found one base away. Library preparation was by 5' RACE. TCRdb shows the sequencer as NextSeq 500. In the TCR library protocol, a unique molecular identifier was attached to each TCR cDNA molecule so that PCR and sequencing errors could be corrected. The paper's data handling went like this. TCR identification, UMI-based error correction and CDR3 extraction were performed with Decombinator tools. Expanded TCRs were defined as those above a frequency of 2 per 1,000, corresponding to the top 1% of the tumor frequency distribution. Renyi diversity was calculated using the R vegan package after each repertoire was subsampled 100 times to 5,000 TCRs. CDR3 similarity networks were built from amino acid triplet string-kernel similarity, connecting CDR3s with pairwise similarity above 0.82. The public sequencing data were trimmed at Q25 with fastp and processed into clonotypes with MiXCR by TCRdb, which kept only in-frame beta chains. A single entry per CDR3 protein holds the most common genes and DNA from its merged rows. TCRdb's processing, not the authors' own work, is the source of the V and J calls. The sample data list just over 14,000 distinct CDR3 sequences, and roughly a tenth of these were observed just once. The top ten clonotypes cover around 30% of the sample.

Taken with the paper, the label for time point translates to: sample taken at primary tumor resection. For TCR sequencing, whole RNA was extracted from tumor and nontumor lung tissue, or from cryopreserved PBMC samples, and no cell sorting was done. The donors were some 70 patients from the lung TRACERx cohort who had early-stage, untreated non-small cell lung cancer. Only patients with enough RNA available from two or more tumor regions were chosen for TCR sequencing. The receptor comes from a female donor with early-stage non-small cell lung cancer. Material: PBMCs, obtained at surgery.

The CDR3 protein sequence reads: CASSRRRGLSYEQYF. The bases are TGTGCCAGCAGTCGTCGCAGGGGGCTCAGCTACGAGCAGTACTTC. The rearranged chain carries TRBV12-3 or TRBV12-4 and TRBJ2-7, and 8 junction bases match TRBD1. The CDR3, cysteine through phenylalanine, is 15 amino acids long. This entry keeps only the CDR3 DNA: 45 bases, framed from base 1. Germline trimming amounts to 5 bases on V and 3 bases on J, with 9 as the count of junction bases outside the gene matches.